The clone carrying this TCR beta chain was picked up many times. Its specificity is unknown. This specimen belongs to a study of T cells in Graves' hyperthyroidism and ophthalmopathy. Study-level background: Any treatment followed the collection of peripheral blood at initial diagnosis.

No ophthalmopathy progression within 18 months constituted stable Graves' hyperthyroidism. Out of approximately 10 ml of fresh peripheral blood came the PBMCs. From RNA transcripts, TCR beta CDR3 regions were amplified. The study used the HTBI primer set for a first-round RT-PCR of the TCR CDR3. TCRdb called the multiplex PCR reads again in MiXCR, with one record for every CDR3 protein. The sample has around 690,000 distinct CDR3 sequences; 17% are singletons. Overall study results and limits: Blood held most thyroid clonotypes expanded above 0.001 frequency.

This TCR was sampled from a man between 50 and 59 years old with Graves' hyperthyroidism. Sequencing was carried out using blood.

CDR3 protein: CASSSGAGLRSEAFF. In nucleotides, the CDR3 is TGTGCCAGCAGTTCGGGAGCAGGGTTAAGGAGTGAAGCTTTCTTT. This rearrangement joins TRBV6-1 to TRBJ1-1; D is possibly TRBD1 (5 bases). The CDR3 spans 15 residues. The V end lost 5 bases, the J end lost 7 bases, and 20 bases lay between the germline ends. The germline V gene encodes CDR1 MNHNS and CDR2 SASEGT.